This TCR beta chain was captured in a study of shared clonotypes between healthy human individuals. With respect to this clone: The same CDR3 also results from other DNA sequences found in this sample.

From germline, CDR1 is SGHRS and CDR2 YFSETQ. The CDR3 sequence is 15 residues long. V gave up 0 bases and J gave up 0 bases, with 7 bases separating them. Researchers partitioned CD4+ cells into CD45RA+ naive and CD45RA-negative memory subsets. The study ran the assay at deep level. It was about 190 ng DNA, about 30,000 T cell genomes, that sorted-subset replicate PCRs used. Sequencing was performed with immunoSEQ multiplex PCR; in TCRdb, only in-frame clones are kept and a portion is missing. The sample lists millions of clones; around 94% were seen once. The rearrangement uses TRBV5-1 and TRBJ2-1; D remains unclear. The receptor comes from a man aged 18 to 29 in good health. Sequencing used naive CD4+ T cells sorted from blood. Subset reported: CD45RA+ positively selected. CDR3 residues: CASSLDPSSYNEQFF. DNA for the CDR3: TGCGCCAGCAGCTTGGATCCCAGCTCCTACAATGAGCAGTTCTTC.